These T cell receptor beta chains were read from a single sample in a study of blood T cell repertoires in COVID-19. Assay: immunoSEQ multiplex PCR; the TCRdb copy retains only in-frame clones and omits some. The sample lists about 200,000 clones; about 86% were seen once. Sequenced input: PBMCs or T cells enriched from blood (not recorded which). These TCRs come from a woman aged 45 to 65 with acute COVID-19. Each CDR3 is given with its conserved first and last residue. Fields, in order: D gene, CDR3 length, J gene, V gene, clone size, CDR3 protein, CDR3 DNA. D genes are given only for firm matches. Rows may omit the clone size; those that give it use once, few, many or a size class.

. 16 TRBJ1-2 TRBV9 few CASSPSGREALYGYTF TGTGCCAGCAGCCCCTCTGGACGGGAAGCTCTCTATGGCTACACCTTC
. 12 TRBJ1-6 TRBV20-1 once CSASPGASPLHF TGCAGTGCTAGTCCAGGTGCCTCACCCCTCCACTTT
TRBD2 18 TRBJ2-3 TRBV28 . CASSLLREAGAGTDTQYF TGTGCCAGCAGTTTATTGCGGGAGGCGGGGGCCGGCACAGATACGCAGTATTTT
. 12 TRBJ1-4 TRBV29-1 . CSVGGTGQTLFF TGCAGCGTCGGGGGGACCGGCCAAACCCTGTTTTTT
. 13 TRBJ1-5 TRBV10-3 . CAIQGIPNQPQHF TGTGCCATCCAGGGGATCCCTAATCAGCCCCAGCATTTT
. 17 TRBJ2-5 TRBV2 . CASSERVGQTFGKTQYF TGTGCCAGCAGTGAAAGGGTCGGACAGACCTTTGGAAAGACCCAGTACTTC
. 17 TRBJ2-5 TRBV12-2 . CASRLVAASGNQETQYF TGTGCAAGTCGCTTAGTGGCGGCTAGCGGGAACCAAGAGACCCAGTACTTC
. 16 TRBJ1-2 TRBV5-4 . CASSLAGGFGYYGYTF TGTGCCAGCAGCTTGGCCGGAGGGTTTGGGTACTATGGCTACACCTTC
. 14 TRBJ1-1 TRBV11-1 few CASIRGGGQTEAFF TGTGCCAGCATCCGGGGGGGCGGTCAAACTGAAGCTTTCTTT
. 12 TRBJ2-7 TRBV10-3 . CAISEAGYEQYF TGTGCCATCAGTGAGGCGGGATACGAGCAGTACTTC
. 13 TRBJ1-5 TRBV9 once CASSVSSNQPQHF TGTGCCAGCAGCGTCAGTAGCAATCAGCCCCAGCATTTT
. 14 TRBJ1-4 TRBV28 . CASSLGGSNEKLFF TGTGCCAGCAGTTTAGGGGGGTCGAATGAAAAACTGTTTTTT
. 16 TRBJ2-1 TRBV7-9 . CASSESRGYPYNEQFF TGTGCCAGCAGCGAGTCCAGGGGCTACCCTTACAATGAGCAGTTCTTC
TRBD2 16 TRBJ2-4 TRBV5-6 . CASSQLAGDPKNIQYF TGTGCCAGCAGCCAGCTAGCGGGAGACCCCAAAAACATTCAGTACTTC
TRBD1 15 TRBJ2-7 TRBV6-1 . CASSEPGQGSIEQYF TGTGCCAGCAGTGAACCGGGACAGGGGTCCATTGAGCAGTACTTC
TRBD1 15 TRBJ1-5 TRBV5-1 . CASRPGGAMDQPQHF TGCGCCAGCAGGCCAGGGGGCGCGATGGATCAGCCCCAGCATTTT
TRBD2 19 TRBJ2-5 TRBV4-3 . CASSQVLAGGQGAQETQYF TGCGCCAGCAGCCAAGTCCTAGCGGGGGGGCAAGGGGCGCAAGAGACCCAGTACTTC
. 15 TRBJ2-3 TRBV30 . CAWSPWSGATDTQYF TGTGCCTGGAGTCCCTGGTCAGGGGCAACAGATACGCAGTATTTT
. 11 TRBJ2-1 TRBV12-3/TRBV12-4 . CASSVGDEQFF TGTGCCAGCAGTGTCGGGGATGAGCAGTTCTTC
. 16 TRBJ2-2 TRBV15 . CATSRTGAANTGELFF TGTGCCACCAGCAGAACGGGAGCCGCGAACACCGGGGAGCTGTTTTTT
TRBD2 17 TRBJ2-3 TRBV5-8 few CASSPLMTSGRTDTQYF TGTGCCAGCAGCCCCCTAATGACTAGCGGGAGAACAGATACGCAGTATTTT
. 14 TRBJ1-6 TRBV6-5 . CASSRGAGNSPLHF TGTGCCAGCAGCCGCGGGGCGGGCAATTCACCCCTCCACTTT
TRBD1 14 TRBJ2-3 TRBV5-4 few CASSFPGTEDTQYF TGTGCCAGCAGCTTCCCTGGGACAGAAGATACGCAGTATTTT
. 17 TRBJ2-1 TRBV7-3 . CASSLTFGGSSYNEQFF TGTGCCAGCAGCTTAACGTTCGGCGGATCCTCCTACAATGAGCAGTTCTTC
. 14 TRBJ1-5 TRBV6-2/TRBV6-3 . CASSYLGEMEPQHF TGTGCCAGCAGTTACTTGGGAGAGATGGAGCCCCAGCATTTT
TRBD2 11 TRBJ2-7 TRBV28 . CASLAGVEQYF TGTGCCAGTTTAGCGGGAGTGGAGCAGTACTTC
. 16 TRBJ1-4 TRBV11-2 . CASSFGGRVTNEKLFF TGTGCCAGCAGCTTCGGGGGGCGCGTAACTAATGAAAAACTGTTTTTT
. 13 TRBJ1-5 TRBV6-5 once CASSPGQYQPQHF TGTGCCAGCAGTCCGGGTCAATATCAGCCCCAGCATTTT
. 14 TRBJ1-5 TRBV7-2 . CASSTTGSNQPQHF TGTGCCAGCAGTACTACGGGTAGCAATCAGCCCCAGCATTTT
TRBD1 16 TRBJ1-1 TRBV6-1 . CASSEGRRGRGAEAFF TGTGCCAGCAGTGAAGGGCGCAGGGGGCGGGGAGCTGAAGCTTTCTTT
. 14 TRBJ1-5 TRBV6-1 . CASSDQGANQPQHF TGTGCCAGCAGTGACCAGGGCGCAAATCAGCCCCAGCATTTT
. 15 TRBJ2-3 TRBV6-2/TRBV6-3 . CASSYGRTNTDTQYF TGTGCCAGCAGTTACGGGAGGACGAACACAGATACGCAGTATTTT
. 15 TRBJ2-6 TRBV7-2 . CASSSQSSGANVLTF TGTGCCAGCAGCTCCCAGTCCTCTGGGGCCAACGTCCTGACTTTC
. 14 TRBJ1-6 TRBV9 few CASSSNPDSLILHF TGTGCCAGCAGCTCAAACCCGGACAGTCTTATCCTCCACTTT
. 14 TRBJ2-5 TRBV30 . CAWSVGGNQETQYF TGTGCCTGGAGTGTCGGCGGAAACCAAGAGACCCAGTACTTC
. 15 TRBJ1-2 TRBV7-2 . CASSLSPLERTGYTF TGTGCCAGCAGCTTATCACCCCTGGAGAGAACGGGCTACACCTTC
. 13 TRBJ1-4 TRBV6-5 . CASSYSEVEKLFF TGTGCCAGCAGTTACTCGGAGGTCGAAAAACTGTTTTTT
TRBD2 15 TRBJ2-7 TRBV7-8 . CASSLVDSGSYEQYF TGTGCCAGCAGCTTAGTTGATAGCGGGAGCTACGAGCAGTACTTC
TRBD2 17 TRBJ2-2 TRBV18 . CASSPQGLAGGEGELFF TGTGCCAGCTCACCACAAGGACTAGCGGGAGGAGAAGGGGAGCTGTTTTTT
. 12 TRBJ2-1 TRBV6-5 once CASSFNSGEQFF TGTGCCAGCAGTTTTAATTCCGGGGAGCAGTTCTTC
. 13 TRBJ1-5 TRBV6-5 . CASSALGGQPQHF TGTGCCAGCAGCGCCTTGGGGGGGCAGCCCCAGCATTTT
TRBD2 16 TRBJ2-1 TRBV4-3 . CASSRQRDLYYNEQFF TGCGCCAGCAGCCGGCAGCGGGACCTTTACTACAATGAGCAGTTCTTC